The clone carrying this TCR beta chain occurred many times. The CDR3 length is 11 residues. With 3 bases removed from V and 9 bases from J, the gap between germline ends came to 6 bases. TCRdb passed the RT-PCR reads through MiXCR, listing each CDR3 protein once. The table lists about 680,000 distinct CDR3 sequences, 13% to 15% of them singletons. The sample taken for sequencing was memory CD4+ T cells from blood. This TCR was sampled from a female donor in good health, serving as a healthy control. This rearrangement joins TRBV12-3 or TRBV12-4 to TRBJ2-1; D remains unclear. This chain's CDR3 is CASSLHGEQFF. The CDR3 DNA is TGTGCCAGCAGTTTGCATGGTGAGCAGTTCTTC.